These 10 T cell receptor beta chains share one sample of origin, sequenced in a study of blood T cell repertoires in COVID-19. Only in-frame clones appear in the TCRdb table, and some are missing; sequencing was by immunoSEQ multiplex PCR. The sample has some 190,000 clones, 80% to 90% seen once. Sequencing was carried out using peripheral blood. The source of these receptors is a man between 60 and 70 years old with acute or convalescent COVID-19.

The chain couples TRBV20-1 to TRBJ2-2; D possibly corresponds to TRBD2 (6 bases). The CDR3 covers 16 residues. V lost 3 bases to trimming and J lost 3 bases, with 17 bases between them. CDR1 and CDR2 (germline): DFQATT, SNEGSKA (reference sequence). The CDR3 spells CSASATGVYYTGELFF. The CDR3 nucleotides read TGCAGTGCTAGTGCAACGGGAGTTTATTACACCGGGGAGCTGTTTTTT.

V gene TRBV19 combines with J gene TRBJ1-5; D is possibly TRBD1 (6 bases). Trimming shortened V by 2 bases and J by 11 bases, and 16 bases separated the two germline ends. Germline assignment: CDR1 LNHDA and CDR2 SQIVND (reference sequence). The CDR3 covers 14 residues. CDR3 loop: CASSIQQGPGAQHF. The CDR3 DNA reads as TGTGCCAGTAGTATACAACAGGGCCCCGGCGCCCAGCATTTT.

The rearrangement uses TRBV25-1 and TRBJ2-7, with D possibly TRBD2 on 5 matching bases. Trimming cost V 7 bases and J 6 bases, with 10 bases left between them. CDR3 size: 11 residues. The germline V gene has CDR1 MGHDK and CDR2 SYGVNS. The CDR3 loop is CASTAGIEQYF. The CDR3 nucleotides read TGTGCCAGCACTGCGGGCATCGAGCAGTACTTC.

This clone was picked up a small number of times. The CDR3 spells CASIVPGSRTEAFF. CDR3 nucleotide sequence: TGTGCCAGCATCGTACCAGGGTCGCGGACTGAAGCTTTCTTT. The chain links TRBV6-5 to TRBJ1-1, with D maybe TRBD1 (5 bases). V was pared by 7 bases and J by 5 bases, with 17 bases between. The germline V gene encodes CDR1 MNHEY and CDR2 SVGAGI. The CDR3 loop spans 14 amino acids.

With respect to this clone: Additional DNA sequences in this sample encode the identical CDR3. The chain is built from TRBV24-1 and TRBJ2-5, with 8 bases identical to TRBD2. J lost 4 bases, V lost 4 bases, and 4 bases had no gene match. The CDR3 contains 14 residues. Per germline, CDR1 KGHDR and CDR2 SFDVKD. Here the CDR3 DNA reads TGTGCCACCAGTGAGACCGGGACTAGAGAGACCCAGTACTTC. Protein: CATSETGTRETQYF.

This clone has a single count. This sequence joins TRBV19 and TRBJ2-5; 13 positions agree with TRBD2. J was trimmed by 5 bases and V by 4 bases; bases with no gene match: 7. The germline V gene has CDR1 LNHDA and CDR2 SQIVND (reference sequence). CDR3 length: 16 residues. The CDR3 loop reads CASSTRTSGSMETQYF. CDR3 sequence (DNA): TGTGCCAGTAGTACACGGACTAGCGGGAGTATGGAGACCCAGTACTTC. Full variable domain (remainder filled in from reference TRBV19 and TRBJ2-5): DGGITQSPKYLFRKEGQNVTLSCEQNLNHDAMYWYRQDPGQGLRLIYYSQIVNDFQKGDIAEGYSVSREKKESFPLTVTSAQKNPTAFYLCASSTRTSGSMETQYFGPGTRLLVL.

The rearrangement links TRBV6-2 or TRBV6-3 to TRBJ2-7; tentative D call: TRBD1 (6 bases). The V end was cut by 5 bases, the J end by 3 bases, with 11 bases between. The V gene's germline CDR1 is MNHEY and CDR2 SVGEGT. The CDR3 runs 13 residues. This CDR3 is CASSGTPIYEQYF. The CDR3 nucleotides read TGTGCCAGCAGTGGGACACCTATCTACGAGCAGTACTTC.

Comment on this clone: Within the sample, other DNA sequences also encode this same CDR3. V gene TRBV3-1 (or the pseudogene TRBV3-2) combines with J gene TRBJ1-1, with D possibly being TRBD1 (5 bases). The CDR3 extends over 12 amino acids. V lost 4 bases, J lost 3 bases, and 6 bases lay in between. Germline CDR1 reads LGHDT; CDR2 reads YNNKEL (reference sequence). CDR3 coding DNA: TGTGCCAGCAGCCGGGACTACACTGAAGCTTTCTTT. It translates to CASSRDYTEAFF.

The chain has TRBV7-8 and TRBJ1-4; unclear D gene. Germline assignment: CDR1 SGHVS and CDR2 FQNEAQ. Between the trimmed V and J ends, which lost 1 base and 11 bases, there was a span of 17 bases. This CDR3 has 15 residues. In DNA form, the CDR3 reads TGTGCCAGCAGCTTAGGAGGCAAGGACGGCGGGAAACTGTTTTTT. It is translated as CASSLGGKDGGKLFF.

The genes are TRBV12-5 and TRBJ2-1; the match to TRBD2 covers 11 bases. V shed 6 bases, J shed 16 bases, and the junction held 8 bases outside the gene matches. The CDR3 is 12 residues long. Per the germline V gene, CDR1 is LGHNT and CDR2 is FRNRAP. CDR3 loop: CASGYPSGGNFF. The CDR3 DNA sequence: TGTGCTAGTGGCTACCCTAGCGGGGGGAACTTCTTC.